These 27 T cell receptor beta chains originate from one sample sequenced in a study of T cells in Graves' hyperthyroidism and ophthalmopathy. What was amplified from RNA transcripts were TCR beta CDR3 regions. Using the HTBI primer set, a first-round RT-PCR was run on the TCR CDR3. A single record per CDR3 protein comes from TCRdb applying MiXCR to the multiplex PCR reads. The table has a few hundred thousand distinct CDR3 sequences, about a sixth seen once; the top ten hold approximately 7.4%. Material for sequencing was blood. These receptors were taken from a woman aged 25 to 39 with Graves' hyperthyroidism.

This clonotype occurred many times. The CDR3 is CASSLGTSGSLADTQYF. The DNA for the CDR3 is TGTGCCAGCAGTTTAGGGACTAGCGGGAGTCTAGCAGATACGCAGTATTTT. This chain uses TRBV28 with TRBJ2-3, with TRBD2 identical over 14 bases. V lost 2 bases to trimming and J lost 4 bases; unmatched junction nucleotides: 5. Germline V CDR1 and CDR2: MDHEN, SYDVKM. The CDR3 has 17 residues.

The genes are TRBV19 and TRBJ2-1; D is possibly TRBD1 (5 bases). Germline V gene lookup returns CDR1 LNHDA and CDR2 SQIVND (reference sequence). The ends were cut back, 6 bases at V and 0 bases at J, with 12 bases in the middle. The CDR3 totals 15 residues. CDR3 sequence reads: CASRTTVNSYNEQFF. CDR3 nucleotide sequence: TGTGCCAGTAGGACGACAGTGAACTCCTACAATGAGCAGTTCTTC. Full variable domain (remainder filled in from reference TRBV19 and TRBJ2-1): DGGITQSPKYLFRKEGQNVTLSCEQNLNHDAMYWYRQDPGQGLRLIYYSQIVNDFQKGDIAEGYSVSREKKESFPLTVTSAQKNPTAFYLCASRTTVNSYNEQFFGPGTRLTVL.

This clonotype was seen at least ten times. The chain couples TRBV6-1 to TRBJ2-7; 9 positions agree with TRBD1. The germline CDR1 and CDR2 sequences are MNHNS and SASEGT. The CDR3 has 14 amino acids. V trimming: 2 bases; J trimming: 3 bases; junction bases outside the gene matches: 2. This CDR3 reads CASSERQGGYEQYF. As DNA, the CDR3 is TGTGCCAGCAGTGAAAGACAGGGGGGCTACGAGCAGTACTTC.

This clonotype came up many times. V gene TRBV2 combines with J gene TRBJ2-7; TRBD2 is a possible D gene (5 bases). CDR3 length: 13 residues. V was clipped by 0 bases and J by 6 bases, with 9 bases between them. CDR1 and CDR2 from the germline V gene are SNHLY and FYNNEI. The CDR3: CASSEARGGEQYF. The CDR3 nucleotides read TGTGCCAGCAGTGAAGCGCGAGGAGGCGAGCAGTACTTC. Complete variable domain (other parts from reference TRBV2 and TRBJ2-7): EPEVTQTPSHQVTQMGQEVILRCVPISNHLYFYWYRQILGQKVEFLVSFYNNEISEKSEIFDDQFSVERPDGSNFTLKIRSTKLEDSAMYFCASSEARGGEQYFGPGTRLTVT.

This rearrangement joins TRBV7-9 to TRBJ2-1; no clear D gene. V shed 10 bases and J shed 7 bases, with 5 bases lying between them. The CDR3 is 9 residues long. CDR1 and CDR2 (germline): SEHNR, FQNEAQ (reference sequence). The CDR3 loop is CATGNEQFF. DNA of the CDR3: TGTGCCACTGGGAATGAGCAGTTCTTC.

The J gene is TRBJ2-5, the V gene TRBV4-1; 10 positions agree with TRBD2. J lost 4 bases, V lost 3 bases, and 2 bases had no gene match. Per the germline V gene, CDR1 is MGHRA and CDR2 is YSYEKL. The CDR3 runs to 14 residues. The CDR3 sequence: CASSQRLAGETQYF. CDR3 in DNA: TGCGCCAGCAGCCAGAGACTAGCGGGAGAGACCCAGTACTTC.

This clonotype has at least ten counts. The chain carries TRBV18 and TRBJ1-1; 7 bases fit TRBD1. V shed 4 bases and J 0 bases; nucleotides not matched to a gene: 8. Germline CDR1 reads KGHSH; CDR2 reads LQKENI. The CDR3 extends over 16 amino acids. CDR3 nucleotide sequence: TGTGCCAGCTCACGGGACTCGACAGGGATGAACACTGAAGCTTTCTTT. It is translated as CASSRDSTGMNTEAFF.

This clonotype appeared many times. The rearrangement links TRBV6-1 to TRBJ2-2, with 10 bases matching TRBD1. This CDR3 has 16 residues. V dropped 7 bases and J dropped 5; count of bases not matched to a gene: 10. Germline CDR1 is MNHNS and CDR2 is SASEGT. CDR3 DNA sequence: TGTGCCAGCACCCCCCGGCGGGGACAGGGGACCGGGGAGCTGTTTTTT. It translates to CASTPRRGQGTGELFF.

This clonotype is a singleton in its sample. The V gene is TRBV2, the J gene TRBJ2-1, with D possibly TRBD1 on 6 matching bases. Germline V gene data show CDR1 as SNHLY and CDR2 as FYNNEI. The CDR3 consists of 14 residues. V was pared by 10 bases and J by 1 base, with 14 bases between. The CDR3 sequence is CATIRGISYNEQFF. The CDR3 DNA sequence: TGTGCCACCATCAGGGGTATATCCTACAATGAGCAGTTCTTC. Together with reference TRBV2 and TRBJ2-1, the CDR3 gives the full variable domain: EPEVTQTPSHQVTQMGQEVILRCVPISNHLYFYWYRQILGQKVEFLVSFYNNEISEKSEIFDDQFSVERPDGSNFTLKIRSTKLEDSAMYFCATIRGISYNEQFFGPGTRLTVL.

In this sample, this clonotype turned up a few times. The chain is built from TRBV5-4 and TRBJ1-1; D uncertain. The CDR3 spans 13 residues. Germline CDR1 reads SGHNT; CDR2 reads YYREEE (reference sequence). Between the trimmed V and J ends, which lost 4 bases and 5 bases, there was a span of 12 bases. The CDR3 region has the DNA TGTGCCAGCAGCCCGGGAGCGAGAACTGAAGCTTTCTTT. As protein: CASSPGARTEAFF.

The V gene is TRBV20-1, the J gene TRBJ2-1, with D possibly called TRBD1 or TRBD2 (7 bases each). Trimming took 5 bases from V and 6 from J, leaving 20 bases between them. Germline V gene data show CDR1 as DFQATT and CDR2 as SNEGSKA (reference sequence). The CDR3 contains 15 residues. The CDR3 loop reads CSAPRGGGPRNEQFF. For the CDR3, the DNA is TGCAGTGCTCCCAGGGGGGGAGGGCCTCGCAATGAGCAGTTCTTC.

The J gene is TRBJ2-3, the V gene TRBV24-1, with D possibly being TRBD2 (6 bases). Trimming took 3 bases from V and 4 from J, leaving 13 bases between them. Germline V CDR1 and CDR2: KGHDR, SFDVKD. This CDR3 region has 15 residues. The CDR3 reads CATSDLNWGADTQYF. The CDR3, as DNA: TGTGCCACCAGTGATCTGAATTGGGGGGCAGATACGCAGTATTTT.

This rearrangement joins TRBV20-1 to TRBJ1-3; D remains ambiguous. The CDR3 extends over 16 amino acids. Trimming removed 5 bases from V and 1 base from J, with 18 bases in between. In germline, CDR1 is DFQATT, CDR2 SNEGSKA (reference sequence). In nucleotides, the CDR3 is TGCAGTGCTGCACCAAGTAGCGTTCTTTCTGGAAACACCATATATTTT. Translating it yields CSAAPSSVLSGNTIYF.

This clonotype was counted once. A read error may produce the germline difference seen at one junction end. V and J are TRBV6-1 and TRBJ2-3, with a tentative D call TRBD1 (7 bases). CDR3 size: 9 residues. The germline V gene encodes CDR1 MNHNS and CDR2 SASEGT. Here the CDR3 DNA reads TGCGGAGGGGGCCCGGGGCAGTATTTT. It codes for CGGGPGQYF.

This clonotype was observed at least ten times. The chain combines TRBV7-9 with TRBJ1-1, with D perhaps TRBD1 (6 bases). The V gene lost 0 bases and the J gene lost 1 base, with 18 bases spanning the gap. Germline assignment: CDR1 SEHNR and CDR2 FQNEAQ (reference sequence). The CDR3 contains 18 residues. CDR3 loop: CASSLAVVSRGGNTEAFF. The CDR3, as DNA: TGTGCCAGCAGCTTAGCCGTGGTGTCGAGGGGGGGGAACACTGAAGCTTTCTTT.

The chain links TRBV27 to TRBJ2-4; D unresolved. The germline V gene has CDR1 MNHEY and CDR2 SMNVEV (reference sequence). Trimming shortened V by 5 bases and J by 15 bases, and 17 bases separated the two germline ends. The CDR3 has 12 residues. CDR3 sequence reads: CASSGELGGWYF. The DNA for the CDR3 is TGTGCCAGCAGTGGAGAATTGGGTGGTTGGTACTTC.

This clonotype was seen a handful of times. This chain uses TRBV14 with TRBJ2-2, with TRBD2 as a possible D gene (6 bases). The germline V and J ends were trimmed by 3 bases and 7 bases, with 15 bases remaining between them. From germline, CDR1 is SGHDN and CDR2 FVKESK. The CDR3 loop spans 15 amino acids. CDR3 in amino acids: CASSHPGLQGGELFF. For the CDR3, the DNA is TGTGCCAGCAGCCATCCGGGACTCCAAGGCGGGGAGCTGTTTTTT.

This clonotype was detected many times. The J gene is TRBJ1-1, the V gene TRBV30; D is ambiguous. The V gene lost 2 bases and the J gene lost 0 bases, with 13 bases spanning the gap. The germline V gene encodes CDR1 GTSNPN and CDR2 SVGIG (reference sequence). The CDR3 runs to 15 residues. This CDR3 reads CAWSSSYFMNTEAFF. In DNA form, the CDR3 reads TGTGCCTGGAGTTCTTCATATTTCATGAACACTGAAGCTTTCTTT.

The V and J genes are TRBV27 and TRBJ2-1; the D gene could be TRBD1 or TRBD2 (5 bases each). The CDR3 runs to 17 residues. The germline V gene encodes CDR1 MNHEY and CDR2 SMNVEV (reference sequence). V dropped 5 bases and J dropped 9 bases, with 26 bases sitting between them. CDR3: CASSLTGHHVREGEQFF. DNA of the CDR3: TGTGCCAGCAGTCTTACAGGACATCATGTTAGAGAGGGTGAGCAGTTCTTC.

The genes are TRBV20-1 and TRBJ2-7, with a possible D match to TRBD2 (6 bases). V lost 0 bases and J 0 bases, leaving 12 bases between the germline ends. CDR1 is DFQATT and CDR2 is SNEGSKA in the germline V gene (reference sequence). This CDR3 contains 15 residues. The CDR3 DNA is TGCAGTGCTAGAGATCTAGCCGGGAGCTCCTACGAGCAGTACTTC. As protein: CSARDLAGSSYEQYF.

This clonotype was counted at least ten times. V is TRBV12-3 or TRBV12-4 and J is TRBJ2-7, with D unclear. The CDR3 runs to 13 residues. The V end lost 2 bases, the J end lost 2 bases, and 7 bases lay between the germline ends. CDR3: CASSLRNAYEQYF. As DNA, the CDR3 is TGTGCCAGCAGTTTAAGAAACGCCTACGAGCAGTACTTC.

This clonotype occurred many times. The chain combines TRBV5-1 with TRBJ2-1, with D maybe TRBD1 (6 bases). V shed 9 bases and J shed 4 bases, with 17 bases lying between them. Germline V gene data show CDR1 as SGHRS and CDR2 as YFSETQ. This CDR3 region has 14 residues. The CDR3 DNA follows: TGCGCCACTTCGGGTCAGGGGCCTTACAATGAGCAGTTCTTC. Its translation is CATSGQGPYNEQFF.

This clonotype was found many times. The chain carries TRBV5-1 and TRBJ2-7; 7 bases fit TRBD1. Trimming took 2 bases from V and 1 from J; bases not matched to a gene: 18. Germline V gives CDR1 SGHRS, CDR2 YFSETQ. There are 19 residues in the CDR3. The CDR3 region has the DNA TGCGCCAGCAGCTTCGTTACCCTATCACAGGGGAAACTATCCTACGAGCAGTACTTC. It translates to CASSFVTLSQGKLSYEQYF.

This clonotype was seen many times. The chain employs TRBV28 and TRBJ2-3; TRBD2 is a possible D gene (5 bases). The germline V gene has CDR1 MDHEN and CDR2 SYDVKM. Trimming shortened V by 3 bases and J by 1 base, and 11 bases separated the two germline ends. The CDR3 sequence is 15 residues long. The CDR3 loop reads CASSFVSAGTDTQYF. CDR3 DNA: TGTGCCAGCAGTTTTGTTAGCGCGGGCACAGATACGCAGTATTTT.

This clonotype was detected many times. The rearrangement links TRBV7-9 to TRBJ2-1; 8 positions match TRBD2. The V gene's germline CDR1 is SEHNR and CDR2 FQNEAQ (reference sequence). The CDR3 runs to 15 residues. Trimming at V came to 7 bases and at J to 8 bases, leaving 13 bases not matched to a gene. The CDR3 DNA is TGTGCCAGCATCAATGTGGTAGCGGGAATATATGAGCAGTTCTTC. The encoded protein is CASINVVAGIYEQFF.

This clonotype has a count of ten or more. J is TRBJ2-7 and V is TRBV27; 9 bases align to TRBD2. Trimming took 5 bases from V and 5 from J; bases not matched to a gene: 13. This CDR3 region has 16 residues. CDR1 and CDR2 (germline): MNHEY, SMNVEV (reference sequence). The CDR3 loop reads CASSPRIAGVLDEQYF. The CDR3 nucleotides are TGTGCCAGCAGTCCCCGGATAGCGGGAGTCCTTGACGAGCAGTACTTC.

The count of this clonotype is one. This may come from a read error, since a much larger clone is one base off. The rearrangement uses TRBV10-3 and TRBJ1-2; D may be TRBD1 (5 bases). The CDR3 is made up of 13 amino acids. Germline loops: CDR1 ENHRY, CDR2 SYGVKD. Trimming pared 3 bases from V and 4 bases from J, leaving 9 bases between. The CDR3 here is CAISDPDIYGYTF. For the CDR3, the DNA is TGTGCCATCAGTGACCCGGACATCTATGGCTACACCTTC.